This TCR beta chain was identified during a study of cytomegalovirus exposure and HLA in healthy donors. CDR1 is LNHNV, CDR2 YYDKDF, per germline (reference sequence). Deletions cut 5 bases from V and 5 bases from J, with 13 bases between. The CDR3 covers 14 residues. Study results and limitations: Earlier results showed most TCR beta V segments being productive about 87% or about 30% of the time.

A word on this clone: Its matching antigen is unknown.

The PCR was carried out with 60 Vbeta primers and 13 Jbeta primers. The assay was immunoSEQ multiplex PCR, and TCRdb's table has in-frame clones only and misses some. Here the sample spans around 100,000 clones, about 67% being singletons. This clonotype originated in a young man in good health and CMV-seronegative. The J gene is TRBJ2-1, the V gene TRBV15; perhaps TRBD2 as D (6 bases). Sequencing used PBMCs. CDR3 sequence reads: CATSRGLLDNEQFF. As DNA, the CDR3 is TGTGCCACCAGCCGTGGACTACTAGACAATGAGCAGTTCTTC.